A selection of T cell receptor beta chains follows, all from one sample in a study of technical replicates of blood from several donors. TCRdb's copy holds only in-frame clones and misses some; the assay was immunoSEQ multiplex PCR. Of some 74,000 clones detected, about 91% appear once; the ten largest clones hold 0.35% to 0.45%. Material: T cells isolated from PBMCs. These receptors were taken from a human donor in good health. Each CDR3 is given with its conserved first and last residue. Fields, in order: J gene, V gene, clone size, D gene, CDR3 DNA, CDR3 protein. D genes are given only for firm matches. The size entry is marked missing in some rows and otherwise reads once, few, many or a size class.

>TRBJ2-2|TRBV19|once|.
TGTGCCAGTAGGCAGGGACACTTCACCGGGGAGCTGTTTTTT
CASRQGHFTGELFF
>TRBJ2-2|TRBV10-2|.|TRBD2
TGCGCCAGCAGTGTCCTAGCGGGGGGAACCGGGGAGCTGTTTTTT
CASSVLAGGTGELFF
>TRBJ2-7|TRBV23-1|.|TRBD1
TGCGCCAGCTCGCCTTCTTCGGGACAGCCCTACGAGCAGTACTTC
CASSPSSGQPYEQYF
>TRBJ2-7|TRBV9|.|TRBD2
TGTGCCAGCAGCCAGGGACTAGCGGGAGTGCACGAGCAGTACTTC
CASSQGLAGVHEQYF
>TRBJ2-3|TRBV7-3|.|.
TGTGCCAGCAGCTTAATCAGGGCAGATACGCAGTATTTT
CASSLIRADTQYF
>TRBJ2-7|TRBV6-6|.|TRBD1
TGTGCCTGTCAGGGACAGGGAAATAGTGAGCAGTACTTC
CACQGQGNSEQYF
>TRBJ1-1|TRBV7-9|.|.
TGTGCCAGCAGCCAGAACAGGGAGGGGGAAGCTTTCTTT
CASSQNREGEAFF
>TRBJ1-1|TRBV2|.|TRBD1
TGTGCCAGCAGTGAAGGGACAGGGGGTAACCTCGGGACTGAAGCTTTCTTT
CASSEGTGGNLGTEAFF
>TRBJ2-7|TRBV7-9|once|.
TGTGCCAGCAGTCAGCAGGGGACCCCTTCCTACGAGCAGTACTTC
CASSQQGTPSYEQYF
>TRBJ1-5|TRBV19|.|TRBD1
TGTGCCAGTAAGAAAACAGGGGGTCCATCAAATCAGCCCCAGCATTTT
CASKKTGGPSNQPQHF
>TRBJ2-3|TRBV11-2|.|.
TGTGCCAGCACTGAGCGCGGCCCGACAGATACGCAGTATTTT
CASTERGPTDTQYF
>TRBJ2-7|TRBV29-1|.|.
TGCAGCGTTGAGCTCCATACTTCCTACGAGCAGTACTTC
CSVELHTSYEQYF
>TRBJ2-3|TRBV6-5|.|TRBD2
TGTGCCAGCAGCGCCACGGCGGGAGGGGGAGATACGCAGTATTTT
CASSATAGGGDTQYF
>TRBJ1-1|TRBV6-5|few|.
TGTGCCAGCAGTCTAACCGGGACTTACACTGAAGCTTTCTTT
CASSLTGTYTEAFF
>TRBJ1-2|TRBV29-1|.|TRBD1
TGCAGCGTTGATGGGACAGAAAGACGCTATGGCTACACCTTC
CSVDGTERRYGYTF
>TRBJ1-5|TRBV18|.|.
TGTGCCAGCTCCCAGGGAAACAGCAATCAGCCCCAGCATTTT
CASSQGNSNQPQHF
>TRBJ2-2|TRBV27|.|TRBD2
TGTGCCAGCAGTCTGAGTGGGGGGGGATACACCGGGGAGCTGTTTTTT
CASSLSGGGYTGELFF
>TRBJ2-3|TRBV9|.|TRBD2
TGTGCCAGCAGCTCTAGTGGGACTAGCGGTTACACAGATACGCAGTATTTT
CASSSSGTSGYTDTQYF
>TRBJ1-4|TRBV9|.|TRBD1
TGTGCCAGCAGCGTTGGGACAGGGGGTGAAAAACTGTTTTTT
CASSVGTGGEKLFF
>TRBJ2-3|TRBV4-1|.|TRBD2
TGCGCCAGCAGCCAAGAGACTAGCGGGAGGGGCACAGATACGCAGTATTTT
CASSQETSGRGTDTQYF
>TRBJ2-3|TRBV21-1|.|.
TGTGCCAGCAGCAAAGTAGTAGTCAGCGGGAGGGTAGATACGCAGTATTTT
CASSKVVVSGRVDTQYF
>TRBJ2-1|TRBV2|.|.
TGTGCCAGCAGTGGTCGGACACCTCTATACAATGAGCAGTTCTTC
CASSGRTPLYNEQFF